Given below is one TCR beta chain in context. Its target is unknown. This CDR3 spans 14 amino acids. V lost 5 bases, J lost 3 bases, and 6 bases stayed unmatched. TCRdb reprocessed the RT-PCR reads with MiXCR, giving one entry per CDR3 protein. The sample lists more than 700,000 distinct CDR3 sequences, about 20% occurring once. The data originate from a study of response to subunit inactivated influenza vaccine. Overall study findings and caveats: It was suggested by the authors that few new T cells are recruited by each seasonal influenza vaccination.

V gene TRBV12-3 or TRBV12-4 combines with J gene TRBJ2-5, with TRBD1 identical over 7 bases. Material: PBMCs from blood, obtained roughly 5 days after vaccination. This sequence was found in a man between 45 and 60 years old who received an inactivated influenza vaccine. Here the CDR3 reads CASSLDRAKETQYF. CDR3 nucleotide sequence: TGTGCCAGCAGTCTAGACAGGGCGAAAGAGACCCAGTACTTC.